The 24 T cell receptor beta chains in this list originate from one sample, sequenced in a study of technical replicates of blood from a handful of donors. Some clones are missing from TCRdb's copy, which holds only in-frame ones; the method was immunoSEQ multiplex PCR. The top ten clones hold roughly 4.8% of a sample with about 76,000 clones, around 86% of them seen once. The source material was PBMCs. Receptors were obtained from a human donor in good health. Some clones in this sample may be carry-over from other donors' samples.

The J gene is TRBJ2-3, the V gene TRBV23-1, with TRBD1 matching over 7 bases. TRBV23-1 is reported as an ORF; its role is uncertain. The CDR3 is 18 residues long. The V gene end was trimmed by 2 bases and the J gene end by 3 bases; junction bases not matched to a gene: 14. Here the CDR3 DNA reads TGCGCCAGCAGTCAAGTAGAGGGACAGCCTTATGGGACAGATACGCAGTATTTT. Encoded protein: CASSQVEGQPYGTDTQYF.

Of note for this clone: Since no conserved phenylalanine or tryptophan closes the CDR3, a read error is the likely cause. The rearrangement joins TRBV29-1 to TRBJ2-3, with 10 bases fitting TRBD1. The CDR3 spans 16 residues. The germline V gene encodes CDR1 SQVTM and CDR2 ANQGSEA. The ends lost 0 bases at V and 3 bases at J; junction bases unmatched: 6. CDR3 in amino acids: CSVEDSRTGGTDTQYC. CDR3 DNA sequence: TGCAGCGTTGAAGATTCGAGGACAGGGGGAACAGATACGCAGTATTGT.

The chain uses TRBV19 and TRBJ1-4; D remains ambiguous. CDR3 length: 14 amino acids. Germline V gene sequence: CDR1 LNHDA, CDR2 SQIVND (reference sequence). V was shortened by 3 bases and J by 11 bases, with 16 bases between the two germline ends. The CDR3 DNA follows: TGTGCCAGTAGTATGGTACGGCAGACGGGGAAACTGTTTTTT. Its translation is CASSMVRQTGKLFF.

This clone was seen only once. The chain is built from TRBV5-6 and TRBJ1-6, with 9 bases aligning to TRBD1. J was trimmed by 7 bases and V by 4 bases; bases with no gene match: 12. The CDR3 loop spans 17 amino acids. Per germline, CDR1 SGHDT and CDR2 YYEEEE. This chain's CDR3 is CASSLTQGAGENSPLHF. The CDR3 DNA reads TGTGCCAGCAGCCTAACACAGGGGGCGGGGGAGAATTCACCCCTCCACTTT.

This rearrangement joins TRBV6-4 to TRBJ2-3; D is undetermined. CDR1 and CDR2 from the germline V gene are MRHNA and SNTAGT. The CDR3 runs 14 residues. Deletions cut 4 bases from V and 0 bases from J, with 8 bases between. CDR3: CASSGLGSTDTQYF. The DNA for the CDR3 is TGTGCCAGCAGTGGGCTAGGCAGCACAGATACGCAGTATTTT.

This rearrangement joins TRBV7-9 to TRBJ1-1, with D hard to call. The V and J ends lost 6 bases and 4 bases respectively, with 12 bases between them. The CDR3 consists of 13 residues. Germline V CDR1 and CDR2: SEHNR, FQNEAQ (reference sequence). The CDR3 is CASRLAAGTEAFF. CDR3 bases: TGTGCCAGCAGGCTGGCGGCGGGCACTGAAGCTTTCTTT.

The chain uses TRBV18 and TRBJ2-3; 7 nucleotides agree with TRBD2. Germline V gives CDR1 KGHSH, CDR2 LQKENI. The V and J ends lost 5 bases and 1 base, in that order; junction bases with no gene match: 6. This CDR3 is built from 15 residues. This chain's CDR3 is CASSRLAPGTDTQYF. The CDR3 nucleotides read TGTGCCAGCTCAAGACTAGCTCCTGGCACAGATACGCAGTATTTT.

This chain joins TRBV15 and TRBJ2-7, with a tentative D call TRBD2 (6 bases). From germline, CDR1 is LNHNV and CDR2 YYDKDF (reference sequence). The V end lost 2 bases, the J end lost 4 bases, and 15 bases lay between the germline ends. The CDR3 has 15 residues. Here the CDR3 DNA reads TGTGCCACCAGCAGACCCCACCGACGGGGGTACGAGCAGTACTTC. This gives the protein CATSRPHRRGYEQYF.

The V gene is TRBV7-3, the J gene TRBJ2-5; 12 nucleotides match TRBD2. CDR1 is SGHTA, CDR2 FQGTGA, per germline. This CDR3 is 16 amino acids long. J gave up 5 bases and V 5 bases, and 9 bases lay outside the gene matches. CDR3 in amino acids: CASSPTTSGGVETQYF. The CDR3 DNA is TGTGCCAGCAGCCCCACGACTAGCGGGGGAGTGGAGACCCAGTACTTC.

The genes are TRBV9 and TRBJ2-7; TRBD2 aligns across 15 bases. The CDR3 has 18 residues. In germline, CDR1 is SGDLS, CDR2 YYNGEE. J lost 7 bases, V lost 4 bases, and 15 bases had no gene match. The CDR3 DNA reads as TGTGCCAGCAGCAACGCCGGGACTAGCGGGGGGACACGGGGGGAGCAGTACTTC. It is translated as CASSNAGTSGGTRGEQYF. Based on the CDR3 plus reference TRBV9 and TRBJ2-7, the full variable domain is DSGVTQTPKHLITATGQRVTLRCSPRSGDLSVYWYQQSLDQGLQFLIQYYNGEERAKGNILERFSAQQFPDLHSELNLSSLELGDSALYFCASSNAGTSGGTRGEQYFGPGTRLTVT.

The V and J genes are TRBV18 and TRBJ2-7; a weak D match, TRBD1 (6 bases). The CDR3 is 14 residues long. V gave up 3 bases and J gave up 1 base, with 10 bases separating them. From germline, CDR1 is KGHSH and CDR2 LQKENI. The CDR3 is CASSPDRTSYEQYF. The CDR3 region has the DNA TGTGCCAGCTCACCGGACAGAACATCCTACGAGCAGTACTTC.

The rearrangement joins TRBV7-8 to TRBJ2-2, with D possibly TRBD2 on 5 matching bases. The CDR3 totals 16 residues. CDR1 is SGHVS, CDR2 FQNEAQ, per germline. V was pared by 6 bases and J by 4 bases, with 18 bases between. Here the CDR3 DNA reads TGTGCCAGCAGTCTTAGCGTGAGTTATACCACCGGGGAGCTGTTTTTT. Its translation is CASSLSVSYTTGELFF.

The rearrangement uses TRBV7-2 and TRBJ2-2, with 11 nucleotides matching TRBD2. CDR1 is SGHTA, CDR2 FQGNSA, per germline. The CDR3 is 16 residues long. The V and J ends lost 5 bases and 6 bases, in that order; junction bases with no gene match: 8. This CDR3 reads CASSETSGVAAGELFF. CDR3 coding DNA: TGTGCCAGCAGCGAGACTAGCGGGGTTGCCGCCGGGGAGCTGTTTTTT.

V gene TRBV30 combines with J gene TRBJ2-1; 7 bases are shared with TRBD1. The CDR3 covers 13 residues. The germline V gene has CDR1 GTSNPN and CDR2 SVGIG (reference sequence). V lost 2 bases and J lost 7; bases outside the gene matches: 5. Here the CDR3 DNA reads TGTGCCTGGAGTCTAATACAGGGGAATGAGCAGTTCTTC. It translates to CAWSLIQGNEQFF.

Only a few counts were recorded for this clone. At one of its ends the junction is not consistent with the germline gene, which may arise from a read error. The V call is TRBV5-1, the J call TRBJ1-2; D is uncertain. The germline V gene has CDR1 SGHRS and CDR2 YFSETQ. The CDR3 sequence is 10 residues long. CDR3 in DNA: TGCGCCAGCAGCTTGGTCTTCTTCTCCTTC. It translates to CASSLVFFSF.

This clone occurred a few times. The CDR3 region is CASSLGLTDTQYF. The CDR3 bases are TGTGCCAGCAGCTTAGGCCTAACAGATACGCAGTATTTT. J is TRBJ2-3 and V is TRBV13; D is unresolved. The CDR3 length is 13 residues. V lost 0 bases and J lost 3, with 4 bases in between. CDR1 and CDR2 from the germline V gene are PRHDT and FYEKMQ (reference sequence).

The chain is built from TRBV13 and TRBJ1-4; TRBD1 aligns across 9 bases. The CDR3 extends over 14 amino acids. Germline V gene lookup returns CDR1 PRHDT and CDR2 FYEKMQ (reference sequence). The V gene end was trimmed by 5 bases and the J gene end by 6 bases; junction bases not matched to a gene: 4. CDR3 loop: CASSTRQGDEKLFF. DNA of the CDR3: TGTGCCAGCAGCACCCGACAGGGGGATGAAAAACTGTTTTTT.

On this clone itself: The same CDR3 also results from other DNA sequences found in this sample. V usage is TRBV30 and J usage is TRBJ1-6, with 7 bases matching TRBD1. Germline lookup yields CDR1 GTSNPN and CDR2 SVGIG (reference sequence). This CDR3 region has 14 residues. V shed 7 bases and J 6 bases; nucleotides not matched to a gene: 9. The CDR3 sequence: CASKGGAGNSPLHF. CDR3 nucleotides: TGTGCCTCAAAAGGGGGCGCCGGTAATTCACCCCTCCACTTT.

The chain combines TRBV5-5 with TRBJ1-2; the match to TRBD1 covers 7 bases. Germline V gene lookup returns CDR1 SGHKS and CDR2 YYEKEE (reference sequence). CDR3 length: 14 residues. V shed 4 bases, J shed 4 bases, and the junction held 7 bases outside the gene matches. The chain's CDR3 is CASSLGTESYGYTF. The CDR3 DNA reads TGTGCCAGCAGCCTAGGGACAGAAAGCTATGGCTACACCTTC.

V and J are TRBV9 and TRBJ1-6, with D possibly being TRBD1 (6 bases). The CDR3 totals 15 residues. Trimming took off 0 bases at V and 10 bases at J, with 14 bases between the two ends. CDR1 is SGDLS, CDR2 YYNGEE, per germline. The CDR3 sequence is CASSVESQGQSPLHF. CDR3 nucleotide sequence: TGTGCCAGCAGCGTAGAAAGTCAGGGGCAATCACCCCTCCACTTT.

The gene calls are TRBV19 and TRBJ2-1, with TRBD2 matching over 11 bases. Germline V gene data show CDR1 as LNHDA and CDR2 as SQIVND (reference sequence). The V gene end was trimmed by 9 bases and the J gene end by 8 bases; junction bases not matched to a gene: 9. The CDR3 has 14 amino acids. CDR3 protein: CASRTSGSLDEQFF. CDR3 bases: TGTGCCAGCCGAACTAGCGGGAGTCTCGATGAGCAGTTCTTC.

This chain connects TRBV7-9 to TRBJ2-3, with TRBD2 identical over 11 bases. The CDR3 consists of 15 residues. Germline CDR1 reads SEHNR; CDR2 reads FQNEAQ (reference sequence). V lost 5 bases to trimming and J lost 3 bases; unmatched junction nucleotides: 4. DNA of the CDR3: TGTGCCAGCAGCCTTAGCGGGGGGGATACAGATACGCAGTATTTT. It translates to CASSLSGGDTDTQYF.

CDR3 in DNA: TGCAGCGTTGGCAGCTCCTACGAGCAGTACTTC. Amino acid sequence: CSVGSSYEQYF. V and J are TRBV29-1 and TRBJ2-7; unclear D gene. The germline V gene has CDR1 SQVTM and CDR2 ANQGSEA. V was cut by 4 bases and J by 0 bases, with 4 bases left in between. CDR3 length: 11 residues.

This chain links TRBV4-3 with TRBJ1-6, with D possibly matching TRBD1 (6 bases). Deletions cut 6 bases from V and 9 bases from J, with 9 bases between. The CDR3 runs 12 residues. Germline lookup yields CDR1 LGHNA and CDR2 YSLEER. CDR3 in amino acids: CASRQTGSPLHF. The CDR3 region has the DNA TGCGCCAGCAGGCAGACAGGTTCACCCCTCCACTTT.